This T cell receptor beta chain was captured by sequencing in a study of T cells in Graves' hyperthyroidism and ophthalmopathy. CDR1 LNHDA and CDR2 SQIVND come from the germline V gene (reference sequence). The CDR3 spans 15 residues. V shed 3 bases and J 3 bases; nucleotides not matched to a gene: 7. The study left out patients who had uncontrolled infection, other autoimmune disease, pregnancy or lactation. TCR beta CDR3 regions were amplified from RNA. With the HTBI primer set, the TCR CDR3 went through a first round of RT-PCR. TCRdb redid the calling of the multiplex PCR reads with MiXCR, one entry per CDR3 protein. The sample yields some 570,000 distinct CDR3 sequences, 14% seen once.

The gene calls are TRBV19 and TRBJ2-7; 8 bases agree with TRBD1. What was sequenced was blood. This receptor was obtained from a woman younger than 30 with Graves' ophthalmopathy. CDR3 residues: CASSMGLGTGYEQYF. CDR3 coding DNA: TGTGCCAGTAGTATGGGGCTCGGGACAGGCTACGAGCAGTACTTC. The full variable domain, in which reference TRBV19 and TRBJ2-7 provide the parts outside the CDR3, is DGGITQSPKYLFRKEGQNVTLSCEQNLNHDAMYWYRQDPGQGLRLIYYSQIVNDFQKGDIAEGYSVSREKKESFPLTVTSAQKNPTAFYLCASSMGLGTGYEQYFGPGTRLTVT.